The T cell receptor beta chain under discussion was sequenced for a study of cytomegalovirus exposure and HLA in healthy donors. With 60 Vbeta and 13 Jbeta primers, the PCR was carried out. Clones were sequenced by immunoSEQ multiplex PCR, and TCRdb holds only the in-frame ones, with some missing. The table has around 150,000 clones, 70% to 85% seen once. This clone was counted a few times. The sequencing input was PBMCs. This TCR came from a male donor in good health and CMV-seronegative.

The CDR3 reads CASSGSGSSYNEQFF. DNA of the CDR3: TGTGCCAGCAGTGGCAGCGGGAGCTCCTACAATGAGCAGTTCTTC. The gene calls are TRBV9 and TRBJ2-1; 8 bases match TRBD2. The CDR3 loop spans 15 amino acids. Germline assignment: CDR1 SGDLS and CDR2 YYNGEE. V shed 5 bases, J shed 0 bases, and the junction held 4 bases outside the gene matches.